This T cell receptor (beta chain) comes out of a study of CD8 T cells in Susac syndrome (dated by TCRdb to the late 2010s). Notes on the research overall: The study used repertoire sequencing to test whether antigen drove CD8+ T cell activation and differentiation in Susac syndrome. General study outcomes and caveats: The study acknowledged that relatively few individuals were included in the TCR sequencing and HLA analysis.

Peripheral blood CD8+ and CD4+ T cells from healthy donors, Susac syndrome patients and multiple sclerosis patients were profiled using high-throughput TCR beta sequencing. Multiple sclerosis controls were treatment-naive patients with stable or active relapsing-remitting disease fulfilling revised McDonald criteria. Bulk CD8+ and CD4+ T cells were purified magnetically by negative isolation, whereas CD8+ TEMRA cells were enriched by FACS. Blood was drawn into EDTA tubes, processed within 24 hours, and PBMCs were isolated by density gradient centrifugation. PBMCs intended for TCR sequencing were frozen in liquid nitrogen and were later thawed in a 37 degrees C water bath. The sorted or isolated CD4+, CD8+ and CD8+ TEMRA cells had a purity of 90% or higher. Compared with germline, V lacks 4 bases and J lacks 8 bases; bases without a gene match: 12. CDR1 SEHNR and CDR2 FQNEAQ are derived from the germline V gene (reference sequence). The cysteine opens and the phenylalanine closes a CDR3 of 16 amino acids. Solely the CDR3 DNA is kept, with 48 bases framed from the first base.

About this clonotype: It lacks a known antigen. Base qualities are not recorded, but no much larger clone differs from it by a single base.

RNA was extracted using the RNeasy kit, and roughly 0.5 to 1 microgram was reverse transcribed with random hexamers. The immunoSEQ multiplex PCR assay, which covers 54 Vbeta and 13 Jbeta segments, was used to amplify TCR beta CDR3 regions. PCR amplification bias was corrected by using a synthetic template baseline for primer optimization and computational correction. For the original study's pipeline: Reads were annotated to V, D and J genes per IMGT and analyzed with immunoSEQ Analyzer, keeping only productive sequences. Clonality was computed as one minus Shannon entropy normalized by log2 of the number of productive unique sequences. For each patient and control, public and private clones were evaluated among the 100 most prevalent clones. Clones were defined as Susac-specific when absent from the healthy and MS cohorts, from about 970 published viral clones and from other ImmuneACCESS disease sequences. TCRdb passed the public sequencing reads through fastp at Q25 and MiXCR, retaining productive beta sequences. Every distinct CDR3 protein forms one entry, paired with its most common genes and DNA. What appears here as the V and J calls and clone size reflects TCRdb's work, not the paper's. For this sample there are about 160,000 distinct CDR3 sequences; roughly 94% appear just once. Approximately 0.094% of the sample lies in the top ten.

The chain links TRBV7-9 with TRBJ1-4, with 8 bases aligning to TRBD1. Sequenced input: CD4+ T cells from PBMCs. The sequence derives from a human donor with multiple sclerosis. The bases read TGTGCCAGCAGCTGGGGGAGAGGGACAGGATGGGAAAAACTGTTTTTT. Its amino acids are CASSWGRGTGWEKLFF.